The clone carrying this T cell receptor beta chain was counted only a few times. Its antigen is currently unknown. The CDR3 covers 15 residues. Germline loops: CDR1 SEHNR, CDR2 FQNEAQ (reference sequence). V trimming: 7 bases; J trimming: 4 bases; junction bases outside the gene matches: 11. This sample was included in a study of T-cell reconstitution after alpha-beta-depleted transplantation in children. Study-level points and caveats: T-cell numbers and diversity, one year after transplant, stemmed largely from T cells that were newly produced.

As it was prepared, the TCRbeta library received unique molecular identifiers. TCRdb reprocessed the PCR reads with MiXCR, giving one entry per CDR3 protein. The sample consists of roughly 340,000 distinct CDR3 sequences, roughly 17% of them appearing once. The sequences come from PBMCs, mostly from graft donor cells, collected 360 days after TCRalphabeta/CD19-depleted stem cell transplant. This receptor was identified in a male patient aged 2-15 years who had a stem cell transplant for acute lymphoblastic leukemia, so the T cells may come from the graft donor. The gene calls are TRBV7-9 and TRBJ2-3; 7 nucleotides line up with TRBD2. CDR3 in DNA: TGTGCCAGCACCATGCGGGGAGGGAGCGCAGATACGCAGTATTTT. It codes for CASTMRGGSADTQYF.